The 15 T cell receptor beta chains presented below share a single source sample, sequenced in a study of tumor-infiltrating lymphocytes in localized non-small cell lung cancer. Some clones are missing from TCRdb's copy, which holds only in-frame ones; the method was immunoSEQ multiplex PCR. The sample contains roughly 2,400 clones, less than 65% of which appear only once. The sample consisted of uninvolved lung tissue not adjacent to the tumor. Receptor source: a human donor with non-small cell lung cancer. Some clones in this sample may be carry-over from other donors' samples.

The chain uses TRBV29-1 and TRBJ2-2; 7 nucleotides line up with TRBD1. CDR1 SQVTM and CDR2 ANQGSEA come from the germline V gene. Losses at the gene ends were 4 bases for V and 1 base for J; bases not matched to a gene: 0. This CDR3 region has 13 residues. CDR3 sequence reads: CSVGQGNTGELFF. The CDR3 nucleotides read TGCAGCGTTGGACAGGGGAACACCGGGGAGCTGTTTTTT.

The chain combines TRBV28 with TRBJ1-5, with 7 bases that match TRBD1. The ends lost 5 bases at V and 2 bases at J; junction bases unmatched: 15. Germline V CDR1 and CDR2: MDHEN, SYDVKM. This CDR3 spans 18 amino acids. This CDR3 is CASSTWNSGGLGNQPQHF. CDR3 in DNA: TGTGCCAGCAGTACCTGGAATTCAGGGGGGCTTGGCAATCAGCCCCAGCATTTT. Full variable domain (missing parts from reference TRBV28 and TRBJ1-5): DVKVTQSSRYLVKRTGEKVFLECVQDMDHENMFWYRQDPGLGLRLIYFSYDVKMKEKGDIPEGYSVSREKKERFSLILESASTNQTSMYLCASSTWNSGGLGNQPQHFGDGTRLSIL.

The rearrangement joins TRBV4-2 to TRBJ2-5; D perhaps matches TRBD2 (7 bases). In germline, CDR1 is LGHNA, CDR2 YNFKEQ. V was trimmed by 2 bases and J by 5 bases, leaving 18 bases between them. CDR3 size: 16 residues. CDR3 DNA: TGTGCCAGCAGCCAACCGGAGAGGGGGGGATCTGAGACCCAGTACTTC. Amino acids: CASSQPERGGSETQYF.

This chain links TRBV28 with TRBJ2-3; D is uncertain. Trimming shortened V by 1 base and J by 2 bases, and 1 base separated the two germline ends. Germline CDR1 is MDHEN and CDR2 is SYDVKM. This CDR3 comprises 12 residues. This CDR3 reads CASSLSTDTQYF. CDR3 coding DNA: TGTGCCAGCAGTTTATCCACAGATACGCAGTATTTT. Full variable domain (missing parts from reference TRBV28 and TRBJ2-3): DVKVTQSSRYLVKRTGEKVFLECVQDMDHENMFWYRQDPGLGLRLIYFSYDVKMKEKGDIPEGYSVSREKKERFSLILESASTNQTSMYLCASSLSTDTQYFGPGTRLTVL.

The gene calls are TRBV27 and TRBJ2-7, with D unresolved. Germline V gene lookup returns CDR1 MNHEY and CDR2 SMNVEV (reference sequence). This CDR3 comprises 12 residues. The V gene lost 8 bases and the J gene lost 0 bases, with 8 bases spanning the gap. CDR3 sequence reads: CASAISSYEQYF. The CDR3, as DNA: TGTGCCAGCGCCATTAGCTCCTACGAGCAGTACTTC.

Only a few counts were recorded for this clone. This rearrangement joins TRBV19 to TRBJ2-1; D uncertain. Germline V gene lookup returns CDR1 LNHDA and CDR2 SQIVND (reference sequence). This CDR3 region has 15 residues. The germline V and J ends were trimmed by 5 bases and 2 bases, with 13 bases remaining between them. This chain's CDR3 is CASSPVAGPYNEQFF. DNA of the CDR3: TGTGCCAGTAGTCCGGTGGCAGGACCCTACAATGAGCAGTTCTTC.

The chain couples TRBV6-5 to TRBJ2-3, with TRBD2 matching 8 bases. Germline CDR1 is MNHEY and CDR2 is SVGAGI. J was trimmed by 2 bases and V by 0 bases; bases with no gene match: 4. This CDR3 contains 16 residues. This CDR3 reads CASSYSPGGVTDTQYF. DNA of the CDR3: TGTGCCAGCAGTTACTCACCGGGAGGGGTCACAGATACGCAGTATTTT.

The chain carries TRBV5-6 and TRBJ2-7; possibly TRBD1 or TRBD2 for D (5 bases each). CDR3 length: 14 residues. With 4 bases removed from V and 2 bases from J, the gap between germline ends came to 13 bases. Germline CDR1 is SGHDT and CDR2 is YYEEEE. CDR3 amino acids: CASSNNGAAYEQYF. CDR3 DNA sequence: TGTGCCAGCAGCAACAACGGGGCTGCCTACGAGCAGTACTTC.

The gene calls are TRBV30 and TRBJ1-5, with D possibly matching TRBD1 (5 bases). The V and J ends lost 4 bases and 4 bases respectively, with 14 bases between them. Germline loops: CDR1 GTSNPN, CDR2 SVGIG (reference sequence). This CDR3 has 14 amino acids. The CDR3 protein is CAWTRDGGNQPQHF. In nucleotides, the CDR3 is TGTGCCTGGACCAGGGACGGAGGGAATCAGCCCCAGCATTTT.

The table lists this clone with a few counts. This chain joins TRBV25-1 and TRBJ1-1; D call uncertain. The CDR3 sequence is 12 residues long. Germline V gene data show CDR1 as MGHDK and CDR2 as SYGVNS. Trimming cost V 2 bases and J 9 bases, with 10 bases left between them. This CDR3 is CASSEGNRKAFF. The CDR3 region has the DNA TGTGCCAGCAGTGAAGGGAACAGAAAAGCTTTCTTT.

Relative to its sample, this clone is large. In DNA, the CDR3 is TGTGCCAGCAGAGCCGTCGGGAGACCCTACGAGCAGTACTTC. As protein: CASRAVGRPYEQYF. V usage is TRBV2 and J usage is TRBJ2-7; maybe TRBD2 (6 bases). The germline CDR1 and CDR2 sequences are SNHLY and FYNNEI. There are 14 residues in the CDR3. Trimming took 6 bases from V and 2 from J, leaving 14 bases between them.

This clone occurred a few times. The gene calls are TRBV4-2 and TRBJ2-6, with 8 bases identical to TRBD2. The CDR3 covers 16 residues. The germline CDR1 and CDR2 sequences are LGHNA and YNFKEQ. J was trimmed by 4 bases and V by 0 bases; bases with no gene match: 2. The CDR3 region has the DNA TGTGCCAGCAGCCAAGATGGGACTAGGGGGGCCAACGTCCTGACTTTC. It is translated as CASSQDGTRGANVLTF.

The chain uses TRBV6-5 and TRBJ2-1; TRBD2 is a possible D gene (6 bases). CDR3 length equals 12 residues. V was clipped by 6 bases and J by 7 bases, with 10 bases between them. CDR1 and CDR2 from the germline V gene are MNHEY and SVGAGI. The CDR3 DNA is TGTGCCAGCAGCCCAGGGAGGAATGAGCAGTTCTTC. Residues: CASSPGRNEQFF.

In its sample, this clone was seen a few times. This chain connects TRBV6-6 to TRBJ2-7; TRBD2 agrees at 9 bases. The V gene end was trimmed by 5 bases and the J gene end by 3 bases; junction bases not matched to a gene: 5. CDR3 size: 14 residues. CDR1 MNHNY and CDR2 SVGAGI come from the germline V gene (reference sequence). In DNA, the CDR3 is TGTGCCAGCAGTACGGGGACTAGCTTCTACGAGCAGTACTTC. Protein sequence: CASSTGTSFYEQYF.

By sample fraction, this clone is large. The rearrangement joins TRBV19 to TRBJ2-1; D gene ambiguous. This CDR3 contains 15 residues. The germline CDR1 and CDR2 sequences are LNHDA and SQIVND (reference sequence). Trimming cost V 3 bases and J 2 bases, with 11 bases left between them. The DNA of the CDR3 is TGTGCCAGTAGTATTGTTCAAGGCCCCTACAATGAGCAGTTCTTC. It translates to CASSIVQGPYNEQFF.